This T cell receptor (beta chain) was captured in a study of blood T cell repertoires in COVID-19. The table lists this clone with many counts. The germline gives CDR1 SGHNT, CDR2 YYREEE (reference sequence). The length of the CDR3 is 12 residues. The V gene lost 3 bases and the J gene lost 6 bases, with 10 bases spanning the gap. Those who participated ranged in age from 18 to 89 years and resided in 20 to 30 US areas. The protocol was immunoSEQ multiplex PCR, while the TCRdb copy is restricted to in-frame clones and leaves out a portion. The table includes roughly 360,000 clones, more than 70% detected once.

Specimen: PBMCs or T cells enriched from blood (not recorded which). The chain has TRBV5-4 and TRBJ2-7; D might be TRBD1 (6 bases). This TCR was sampled from a man younger than 40 who had recovered from COVID-19. The CDR3 region has the DNA TGTGCCAGCAGCTGGGACACTGTCGAGCAGTACTTC. Translated, it gives CASSWDTVEQYF. The full variable domain, completed using reference TRBV5-4 and TRBJ2-7, is ETGVTQSPTHLIKTRGQQVTLRCSSQSGHNTVSWYQQALGQGPQFIFQYYREEENGRGNFPPRFSGLQFPNYSSELNVNALELDDSALYLCASSWDTVEQYFGPGTRLTVT.